The rows below give T cell receptor beta chains drawn from one sample of a study of CXCR3-negative and CXCR3-positive naive CD8 T cells. Each CDR3 protein gets one entry in TCRdb, which reprocessed the 5' RACE reads and gives no DNA. This table holds about 38,000 distinct CDR3 sequences. Sample: memory CD8+ T cells from blood. The receptor set was obtained from a human donor in good health. Some clones in this sample may be carry-over from other donors' samples. Each CDR3 is given with its conserved first and last residue.

>TRBJ2-7|TRBV7-9
CASSLAGGTREQYF
>TRBJ2-2|TRBV29-1
CSVEGTSGYTGELFF
>TRBJ2-3|TRBV4-3
CASSQEGGISTDTQYF
>TRBJ2-3|TRBV29-1
CSVEGWTERWVTDTQYF
>TRBJ2-1|TRBV6-6
CASSQTSGGSEQFF
>TRBJ2-3|TRBV7-3
CASSFSGGALDTQYF
>TRBJ2-7|TRBV4-1
CASSQTGYYEQYF
>TRBJ1-2|TRBV28
CASSLLDQGSDGYTF
>TRBJ1-6|TRBV4-3
CASSQDRVTGNSPLHF
>TRBJ1-6|TRBV6-5
CASSYRGQGPGSYNSPLHF
>TRBJ2-7|TRBV28
CASRIPRGRYEQYF
>TRBJ2-1|TRBV10-2
CASSSLGTSDDNEQFF
>TRBJ2-7|TRBV7-2
CASSLVALEQYF
>TRBJ2-7|TRBV27
CASGQGDEQYF
>TRBJ1-2|TRBV5-1
CASSGQGFYTF
>TRBJ2-7|TRBV7-6
CASSLSVTYEQYF
>TRBJ2-7|TRBV29-1
CSVEDPETMTYEQYF
>TRBJ2-1|TRBV15
CATSRGGQGMFDEQFF
>TRBJ2-2|TRBV12-3/TRBV12-4
CASSYGGELFF
>TRBJ2-7|TRBV29-1
CSVVGEEYSFYEQYF
>TRBJ2-1|TRBV28
CASSFGRSSYNEQFF
>TRBJ2-7|TRBV3-1
CASSQFHGGRDYEQYF
>TRBJ2-5|TRBV7-3
CASSLTGGSETQYF
>TRBJ2-6|TRBV6-4
CASRATGDGANVLTF
>TRBJ2-7|TRBV2
CASIGDSPYEQYF
>TRBJ2-5|TRBV14
CASSQRTSGLGAQYF
>TRBJ2-5|TRBV23-1
CASSQPGTQRRETQYF
>TRBJ2-7|TRBV4-1
CASSSLNLDSYEQYF
>TRBJ2-1|TRBV5-4
CASSLAPAVEQFF
>TRBJ2-1|TRBV29-1
CSVVQAGEQFF
>TRBJ2-7|TRBV7-9
CASSPYRASGSPAYEQYF
>TRBJ2-4|TRBV15
CATSFSSGTKNIQYF
>TRBJ2-1|TRBV2
CASSPSYNEQFF
>TRBJ2-1|TRBV9
CASSVDRASSYNEQFF
>TRBJ2-1|TRBV6-2/TRBV6-3
CASSYSTLGDPYNEQFF
>TRBJ2-3|TRBV29-1
CSVEEGRMNTQYF
>TRBJ1-5|TRBV6-2/TRBV6-3
CASSYQTDFNQPQHF
>TRBJ2-7|TRBV7-2
CASSGWTSGIDEQYF
>TRBJ2-2|TRBV6-4
CASGTGGNTGELFF
>TRBJ2-1|TRBV28
CASSLGLAGGPYNEQFF
>TRBJ2-2|TRBV6-4
CASSDSTGGTGELFF
>TRBJ1-1|TRBV7-9
CARSLLGESTTNTEAFF
>TRBJ2-7|TRBV6-6
CASSSFRADPYEQYF
>TRBJ2-7|TRBV7-3
CASSQAGGGYEQYF
>TRBJ1-3|TRBV27
CATAATGASGNTIYF
>TRBJ2-2|TRBV7-9
CASSFPDGRPGELFF
>TRBJ2-1|TRBV6-5
CASREPGGVYNEQFF
>TRBJ2-1|TRBV9
CASSVDYNEQFF
>TRBJ2-7|TRBV7-9
CASSLEQGSFDEQYF
>TRBJ2-7|TRBV21-1
CASSNVEGGTSGRPGIYEQYF
>TRBJ2-1|TRBV28
CASSSTLGPRYNEQFF
>TRBJ1-5|TRBV29-1
CSFCRGPGNQPQHF
>TRBJ2-3|TRBV24-1
CATSDWGQGGSDTQYF
>TRBJ2-3|TRBV27
CASSFSSTDTQYF
>TRBJ2-2|TRBV28
CASRLQGSGGELFF